Listed below are T cell receptor beta chains from one sample, sequenced in a study of blood T cell repertoires in COVID-19. Profiled with immunoSEQ multiplex PCR; TCRdb holds only in-frame clones, not every one. This sample carries 200,000 to 250,000 clones, 86% of them seen once, and the ten largest clones take about 2%. Sample: peripheral blood. The source of these receptors is a man between 25 and 39 years old who had recovered from COVID-19. Each CDR3 is given with its conserved first and last residue. A D gene is named only where the DNA matches it firmly. Rows give clone size only sometimes, using once, few, many, or a class for an expanded clone.

abundance	v_gene	len	j_gene	d_gene	CDR3aa	CDR3nt
.	TRBV30	14	TRBJ1-6	.	CAWSASSYNSPLHF	TGTGCCTGGAGTGCTTCCTCCTATAATTCACCCCTCCACTTT
once	TRBV7-9	16	TRBJ2-7	TRBD2	CASSGLLAGGPYEQYF	TGTGCCAGCAGCGGACTACTAGCGGGGGGTCCCTACGAGCAGTACTTC
.	TRBV4-3	17	TRBJ1-3	.	CASSQGFIQGAGNTIYF	TGCGCCAGCAGCCAGGGGTTCATACAGGGCGCTGGAAACACCATATATTTT
.	TRBV18	15	TRBJ2-3	TRBD2	CASSPVGGRTDTQYF	TGTGCCAGCTCCCCGGTGGGAGGGAGAACAGATACGCAGTATTTT
.	TRBV4-1	16	TRBJ2-1	TRBD1	CASSQPTGETYNEQFF	TGCGCCAGCAGCCAACCGACAGGGGAAACCTACAATGAGCAGTTCTTC
.	TRBV12-3/TRBV12-4	13	TRBJ1-2	TRBD1	CASSDDRGEGYTF	TGTGCCAGCTCGGACGACAGGGGTGAAGGCTACACCTTC
.	TRBV18	11	TRBJ1-1	.	CASSPREGAFF	TGTGCCAGCTCACCTCGGGAAGGAGCTTTCTTT
.	TRBV4-1	16	TRBJ2-1	.	CASSQESGRGPNEQFF	TGCGCCAGCAGCCAGGAAAGTGGGCGGGGACCCAATGAGCAGTTCTTC
.	TRBV10-1	14	TRBJ2-7	TRBD2	CASSLTSGGDEQYF	TGCGCCAGCAGCCTGACTAGCGGGGGTGACGAGCAGTACTTC
.	TRBV7-2	15	TRBJ1-6	TRBD1	CASTLPGQGESPLHF	TGTGCCAGCACACTCCCGGGACAGGGGGAATCACCCCTCCACTTT
.	TRBV27	15	TRBJ1-2	TRBD1	CASSPTGAGSYGYTF	TGTGCCAGCAGTCCAACAGGGGCCGGATCCTATGGCTACACCTTC
few	TRBV4-3	16	TRBJ2-7	.	CASSQANREGYYEQYF	TGCGCCAGCAGCCAAGCGAACAGGGAAGGGTACTACGAGCAGTACTTC
.	TRBV7-9	15	TRBJ2-5	.	CASSLKGPGRETQYF	TGTGCCAGCAGCTTAAAAGGGCCGGGGAGAGAGACCCAGTACTTC
.	TRBV6-5	13	TRBJ1-5	.	CASSLNRDQPQHF	TGTGCCAGCAGTCTAAACAGGGATCAGCCCCAGCATTTT
.	TRBV15	16	TRBJ2-1	.	CATSRGPRGSYNEQFF	TGTGCCACCAGCAGAGGTCCTAGGGGCTCCTACAATGAGCAGTTCTTC
.	TRBV7-8	15	TRBJ2-2	.	CASSLMPSVPGELFF	TGTGCCAGCAGCTTAATGCCCAGCGTTCCCGGGGAGCTGTTTTTT
few	TRBV19	14	TRBJ2-2	.	CASSINLASAELFF	TGTGCCAGTAGTATAAACCTAGCTTCGGCGGAGCTGTTTTTT
.	TRBV29-1	12	TRBJ1-2	.	CSVLTVNYGYTF	TGCAGCGTTTTAACGGTTAACTATGGCTACACCTTC
.	TRBV6-4	16	TRBJ2-3	TRBD1	CASSQNPGQEADTQYF	TGTGCCAGCAGTCAAAACCCTGGACAGGAGGCAGATACGCAGTATTTT
.	TRBV5-6	16	TRBJ1-5	.	CASSLSLGAGNQPQHF	TGTGCCAGCAGCTTGTCCCTGGGGGCAGGAAATCAGCCCCAGCATTTT
.	TRBV10-1	15	TRBJ2-3	.	CASSEDSSSTDTQYF	TGCGCCAGCAGTGAGGACAGCTCTAGCACAGATACGCAGTATTTT
.	TRBV18	16	TRBJ1-2	TRBD1	CASSPPASGGGYGYTF	TGTGCCAGCTCACCACCGGCATCAGGGGGCGGTTATGGCTACACCTTC
.	TRBV6-5	15	TRBJ1-3	.	CASSYSRGEVGTIYF	TGTGCCAGCAGTTACTCGAGAGGGGAGGTCGGCACCATATATTTT
.	TRBV19	19	TRBJ1-1	.	CASSYLALTRSFLNTEAFF	TGTGCCAGTAGTTATTTAGCGTTGACTCGATCATTCCTGAACACTGAAGCTTTCTTT
.	TRBV3-1/TRBV3-2	15	TRBJ1-1	.	CASSQAAQTNTEAFF	TGTGCCAGCAGCCAAGCTGCACAGACGAACACTGAAGCTTTCTTT
.	TRBV9	12	TRBJ1-1	.	CASSVESTEAFF	TGTGCCAGCAGCGTAGAGAGCACTGAAGCTTTCTTT
.	TRBV3-1/TRBV3-2	17	TRBJ2-2	.	CASSQGYSGTNTGELFF	TGTGCCAGCAGCCAAGGGTATAGCGGAACGAACACCGGGGAGCTGTTTTTT
.	TRBV7-7	15	TRBJ1-3	TRBD1	CASSESSGTANTIYF	TGTGCCAGCAGCGAAAGCTCCGGGACAGCGAACACCATATATTTT
.	TRBV7-2	16	TRBJ1-6	.	CASSLLRPSYNSPLHF	TGTGCCAGCAGCTTATTGAGGCCCTCCTATAATTCACCCCTCCACTTT
.	TRBV3-1/TRBV3-2	13	TRBJ2-5	.	CASISGGVETQYF	TGTGCCAGCATCTCCGGGGGAGTCGAGACCCAGTACTTC
.	TRBV10-1	19	TRBJ2-6	.	CASSESRELQGTGANVLTF	TGCGCCAGCAGTGAGTCGAGGGAGTTACAGGGTACTGGGGCCAACGTCCTGACTTTC
.	TRBV6-4	15	TRBJ1-1	TRBD1	CASEREDRVSTEAFF	TGTGCCAGCGAGCGCGAGGACAGGGTGAGCACTGAAGCTTTCTTT
.	TRBV7-2	15	TRBJ1-4	TRBD1	CASSPGQLANEKLFF	TGTGCCAGCAGCCCGGGACAGTTGGCTAATGAAAAACTGTTTTTT
.	TRBV7-9	13	TRBJ1-2	.	CASSLQQGYGYTF	TGTGCCAGCAGCTTACAACAGGGCTATGGCTACACCTTC
once	TRBV24-1	15	TRBJ2-1	.	CATSDYWQGFNEQFF	TGTGCCACCAGTGATTATTGGCAGGGGTTCAATGAGCAGTTCTTC